A single sample gave rise to the 9 T cell receptor beta chains below, sequenced in a study of blood T cell repertoires in COVID-19. Sequenced by immunoSEQ multiplex PCR; TCRdb stores in-frame clones only, minus some. The table includes 200,000 or so clones, under 90% detected once. The sample was peripheral blood. Receptor source: a man younger than 40 with active or convalescent COVID-19.

The chain links TRBV7-2 to TRBJ2-3, with D hard to call. V lost 5 bases and J lost 8, with 11 bases in between. Germline V lookup: CDR1 SGHTA, CDR2 FQGNSA. The CDR3 runs to 12 residues. CDR3 nucleotide sequence: TGTGCCAGCAGCACCGACCGCGGTACGCAGTATTTT. Translation: CASSTDRGTQYF.

The chain is built from TRBV14 and TRBJ2-1; weak D call: TRBD1 (5 bases). CDR1 is SGHDN and CDR2 is FVKESK in the germline V gene. The CDR3 loop spans 17 amino acids. Trimming pared 0 bases from V and 3 bases from J, leaving 15 bases between. CDR3 amino acids: CASSQDKGPVIYNEQFF. CDR3 nucleotides: TGTGCCAGCAGCCAAGACAAGGGGCCGGTAATCTACAATGAGCAGTTCTTC.

The V call is TRBV10-1, the J call TRBJ2-2, with 7 bases fitting TRBD2. V trimming: 5 bases; J trimming: 5 bases; junction bases outside the gene matches: 5. The CDR3 length is 14 residues. Germline loops: CDR1 WNHNN, CDR2 SYGVQD (reference sequence). CDR3 nucleotides: TGCGCCAGCAGTTCCCGCGGGGGAACCGGGGAGCTGTTTTTT. Translated: CASSSRGGTGELFF.

This chain joins TRBV10-3 and TRBJ1-2; possibly TRBD1 for D (5 bases). Trimming removed 6 bases at V and 2 bases at J, with 19 bases between. This CDR3 has 16 residues. The germline V gene has CDR1 ENHRY and CDR2 SYGVKD. CDR3 in DNA: TGTGCCATCAGCCAAAACCCAGGGTGGACGAACTATGGCTACACCTTC. It encodes CAISQNPGWTNYGYTF.

This chain uses TRBV27 with TRBJ2-3; TRBD2 matches 8 bases. The CDR3 spans 15 residues. After removal of 7 bases from V and 2 bases from J, the junction contained 8 bases not matched to a gene. CDR1 and CDR2 (germline): MNHEY, SMNVEV (reference sequence). The DNA for the CDR3 is TGTGCCAGCACCAAACTAGCGGAACTCACAGATACGCAGTATTTT. Its protein is CASTKLAELTDTQYF.

CDR3 DNA: TGTGCCAGCAGCAAACAGGGGTCTGGGGCCAACGTCCTGACTTTC. This translates into CASSKQGSGANVLTF. The chain couples TRBV27 to TRBJ2-6; TRBD1 matches at 7 bases. CDR3 length equals 15 residues. Germline V gives CDR1 MNHEY, CDR2 SMNVEV (reference sequence). Trimming took 6 bases from V and 1 from J; bases not matched to a gene: 3.

This chain links TRBV28 with TRBJ1-6; 7 positions match TRBD1. Trimming took 5 bases from V and 5 from J; bases not matched to a gene: 3. In germline, CDR1 is MDHEN, CDR2 SYDVKM. The CDR3 loop spans 14 amino acids. The CDR3 sequence is CASSADRDNSPLHF. The CDR3 DNA reads as TGTGCCAGCAGTGCTGACAGGGATAATTCACCCCTCCACTTT.

This chain uses TRBV19 with TRBJ2-1; 13 bases line up with TRBD2. The CDR3 runs to 15 residues. V lost 6 bases to trimming and J lost 9 bases; unmatched junction nucleotides: 8. CDR1 and CDR2 (germline): LNHDA, SQIVND (reference sequence). CDR3 sequence: CASREGLAGWGEQFF. In nucleotides, the CDR3 is TGTGCCAGTAGGGAGGGACTAGCGGGATGGGGTGAGCAGTTCTTC. Full variable domain (rest looked up from reference TRBV19 and TRBJ2-1): DGGITQSPKYLFRKEGQNVTLSCEQNLNHDAMYWYRQDPGQGLRLIYYSQIVNDFQKGDIAEGYSVSREKKESFPLTVTSAQKNPTAFYLCASREGLAGWGEQFFGPGTRLTVL.

This clone appeared a single time. This chain uses TRBV7-9 with TRBJ2-6, with a tentative D call TRBD1 (6 bases). V dropped 9 bases and J dropped 0 bases, with 18 bases sitting between them. The CDR3 has 17 residues. CDR1 is SEHNR, CDR2 FQNEAQ, per germline (reference sequence). DNA for the CDR3: TGTGCCAGTCACCGAGGGGGTCCGTTCTCTGGGGCCAACGTCCTGACTTTC. It is translated as CASHRGGPFSGANVLTF.